This T cell receptor beta chain was found in a study of cytomegalovirus exposure and HLA in healthy donors. The wider study: About 200 million T cells yielded around 100 million unique TCR beta sequences, as an earlier analysis found. Study-wide results and limits: TCR beta chains numbering 150 to 200 were designated cytomegalovirus-associated. Presence/absence analyses rested on an assumption that sequencing depth was roughly uniform across donors.

This CDR3 has 17 amino acids. From germline, CDR1 is ENHRY and CDR2 SYGVKD. Trimming took 6 bases from V and 2 from J; bases not matched to a gene: 15. The study ran its PCR with 60 Vbeta and 13 Jbeta primers. Measured with immunoSEQ multiplex PCR; TCRdb has only the in-frame clones, and not every one. The sample lists 100,000 to 120,000 clones; over 75% were seen once. Note on this clone: Its specificity is not known.

The source is a woman aged 35 to 49 in good health and CMV-seropositive. V is TRBV10-3 and J is TRBJ2-5; TRBD2 matches 7 bases. The source material was PBMCs. This CDR3 is CAISEGGGGWRQETQYF. The CDR3 bases are TGTGCCATCAGCGAAGGTGGCGGGGGTTGGCGACAAGAGACCCAGTACTTC.